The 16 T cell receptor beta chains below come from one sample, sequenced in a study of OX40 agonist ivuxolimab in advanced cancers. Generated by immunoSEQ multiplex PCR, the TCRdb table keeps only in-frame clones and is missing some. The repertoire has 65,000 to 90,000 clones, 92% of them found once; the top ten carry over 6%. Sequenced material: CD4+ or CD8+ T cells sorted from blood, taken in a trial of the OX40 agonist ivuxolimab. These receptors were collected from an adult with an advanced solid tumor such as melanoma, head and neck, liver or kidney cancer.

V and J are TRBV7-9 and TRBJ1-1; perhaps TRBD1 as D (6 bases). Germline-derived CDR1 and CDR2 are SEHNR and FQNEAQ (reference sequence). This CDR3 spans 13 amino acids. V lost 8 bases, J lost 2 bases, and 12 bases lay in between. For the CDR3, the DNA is TGTGCCAGCCAAAGGGACACAAACACTGAAGCTTTCTTT. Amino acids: CASQRDTNTEAFF.

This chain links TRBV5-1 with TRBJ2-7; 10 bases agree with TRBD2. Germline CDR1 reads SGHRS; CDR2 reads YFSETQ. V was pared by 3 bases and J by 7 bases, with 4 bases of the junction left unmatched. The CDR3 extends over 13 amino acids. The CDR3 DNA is TGCGCCAGCAGCTCTAGCGGGGGAGGTGAGCAGTACTTC. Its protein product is CASSSSGGGEQYF.

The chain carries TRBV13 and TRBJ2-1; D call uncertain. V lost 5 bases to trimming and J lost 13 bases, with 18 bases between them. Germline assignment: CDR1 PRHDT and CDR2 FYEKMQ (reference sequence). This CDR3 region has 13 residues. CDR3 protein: CASSPNPSREQFF. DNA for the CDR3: TGTGCCAGCAGCCCGAATCCCAGCCGTGAACAGTTCTTC.

CDR3 loop: CASSVGGSWSSYEQYF. In DNA, the CDR3 is TGTGCCAGCAGCGTAGGTGGGAGCTGGAGCTCCTACGAGCAGTACTTC. The chain links TRBV9 to TRBJ2-7, with D tentatively TRBD2 (5 bases). Trimming removed 0 bases at V and 0 bases at J, with 13 bases between. Germline CDR1 SGDLS, CDR2 YYNGEE. The CDR3 runs 16 residues.

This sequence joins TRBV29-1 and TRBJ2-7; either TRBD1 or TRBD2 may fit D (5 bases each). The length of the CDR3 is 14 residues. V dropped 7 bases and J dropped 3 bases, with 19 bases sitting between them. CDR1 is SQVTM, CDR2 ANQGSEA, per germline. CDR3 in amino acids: CSAEGWERGYEQYF. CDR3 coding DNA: TGCAGCGCTGAGGGTTGGGAAAGGGGCTACGAGCAGTACTTC.

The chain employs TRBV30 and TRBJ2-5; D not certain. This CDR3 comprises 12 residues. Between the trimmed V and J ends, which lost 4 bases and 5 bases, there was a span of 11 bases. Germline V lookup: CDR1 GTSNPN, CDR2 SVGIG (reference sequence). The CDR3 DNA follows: TGTGCCTGGAAGAGCCCTCCGGAGACCCAGTACTTC. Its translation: CAWKSPPETQYF.

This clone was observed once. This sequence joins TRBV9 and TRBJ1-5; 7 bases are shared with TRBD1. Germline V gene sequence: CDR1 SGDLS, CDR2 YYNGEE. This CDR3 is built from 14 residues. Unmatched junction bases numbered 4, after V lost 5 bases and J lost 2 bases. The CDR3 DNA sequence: TGTGCCAGCAGTGATACAGGGGGCAATCAGCCCCAGCATTTT. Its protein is CASSDTGGNQPQHF.

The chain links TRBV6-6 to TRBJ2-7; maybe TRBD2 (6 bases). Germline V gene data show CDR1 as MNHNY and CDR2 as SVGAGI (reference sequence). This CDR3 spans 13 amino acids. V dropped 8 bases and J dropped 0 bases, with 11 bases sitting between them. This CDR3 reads CASGGAGSYEQYF. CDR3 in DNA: TGTGCCAGCGGAGGGGCAGGCTCCTACGAGCAGTACTTC.

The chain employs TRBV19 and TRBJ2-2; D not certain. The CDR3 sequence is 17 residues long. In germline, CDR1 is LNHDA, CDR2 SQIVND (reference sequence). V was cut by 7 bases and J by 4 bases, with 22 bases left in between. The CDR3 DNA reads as TGTGCCAGTAATTGGGTAAGCCCTACCGATGGCACCGGGGAGCTGTTTTTT. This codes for CASNWVSPTDGTGELFF.

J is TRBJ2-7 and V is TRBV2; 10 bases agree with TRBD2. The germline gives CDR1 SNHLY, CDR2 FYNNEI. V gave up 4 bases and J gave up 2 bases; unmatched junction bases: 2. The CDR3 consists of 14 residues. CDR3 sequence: CASSGLAGPYEQYF. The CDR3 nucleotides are TGTGCCAGCAGTGGACTAGCGGGCCCCTACGAGCAGTACTTC.

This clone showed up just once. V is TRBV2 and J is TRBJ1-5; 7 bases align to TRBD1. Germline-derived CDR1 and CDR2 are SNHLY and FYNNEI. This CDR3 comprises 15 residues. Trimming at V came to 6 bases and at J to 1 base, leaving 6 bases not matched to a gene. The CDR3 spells CASSQPTGSNQPQHF. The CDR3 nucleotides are TGTGCCAGCAGCCAACCGACAGGGAGCAATCAGCCCCAGCATTTT.

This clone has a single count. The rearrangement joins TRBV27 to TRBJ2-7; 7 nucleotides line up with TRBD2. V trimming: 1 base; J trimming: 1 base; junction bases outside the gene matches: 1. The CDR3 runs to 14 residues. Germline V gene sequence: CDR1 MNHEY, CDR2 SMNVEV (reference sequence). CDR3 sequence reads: CASSLWGGSYEQYF. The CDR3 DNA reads TGTGCCAGCAGTTTATGGGGGGGATCCTACGAGCAGTACTTC.

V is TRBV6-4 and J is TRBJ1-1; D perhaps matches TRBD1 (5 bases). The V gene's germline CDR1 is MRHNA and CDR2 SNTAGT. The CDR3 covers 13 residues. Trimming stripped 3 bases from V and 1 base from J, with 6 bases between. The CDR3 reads CASSETENTEAFF. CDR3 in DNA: TGTGCCAGCAGTGAGACAGAGAACACTGAAGCTTTCTTT.

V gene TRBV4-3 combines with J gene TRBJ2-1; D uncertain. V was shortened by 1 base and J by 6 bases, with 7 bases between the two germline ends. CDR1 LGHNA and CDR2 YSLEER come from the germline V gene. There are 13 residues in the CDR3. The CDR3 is CASSQVGSNEQFF. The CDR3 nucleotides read TGCGCCAGCAGCCAAGTAGGGTCCAATGAGCAGTTCTTC.

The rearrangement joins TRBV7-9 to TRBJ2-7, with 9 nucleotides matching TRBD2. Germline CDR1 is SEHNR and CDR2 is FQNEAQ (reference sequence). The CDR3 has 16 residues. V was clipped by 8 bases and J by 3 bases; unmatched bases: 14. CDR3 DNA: TGTGCCAGCGAGGGACGAGCAGGGACTAGCAGCTACGAGCAGTACTTC. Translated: CASEGRAGTSSYEQYF.

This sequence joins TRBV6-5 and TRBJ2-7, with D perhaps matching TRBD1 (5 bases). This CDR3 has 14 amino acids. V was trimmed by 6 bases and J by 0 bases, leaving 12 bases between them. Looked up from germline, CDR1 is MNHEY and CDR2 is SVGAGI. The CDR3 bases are TGTGCCAGCAGCCAGACAGTTACCTCCTACGAGCAGTACTTC. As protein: CASSQTVTSYEQYF.